This T cell receptor (beta chain) stems from a study of blood T cell repertoires in COVID-19. At the level of the study: Some COVID-19 samples were acute and others convalescent; all came from the United States, Italy and Spain.

In the original processing: Reference gene primers were amplified, and this amplification served to estimate nucleated cell counts. Profiled with immunoSEQ multiplex PCR; TCRdb holds only in-frame clones, not every one. V, J and clone size were drawn from that table, and D and trimming were deduced from the DNA. The sample yields around 360,000 clones, more than 75% seen once. Cohort placement rested on clinical history that participants reported themselves. This receptor was taken from a woman under 40 who had recovered from COVID-19. The sequencing sample was made of PBMCs or T cells enriched from blood (not recorded which).

For the CDR3, the DNA is TGTGCCAGCTCACCACCTACAAGTCCTAACTATGGCTACACCTTC. Residues: CASSPPTSPNYGYTF. This chain joins TRBV18 and TRBJ1-2; D is unclear. The V end was cut by 0 bases, the J end by 0 bases, with 8 bases between. The CDR3 totals 15 residues. Germline lookup yields CDR1 KGHSH and CDR2 LQKENI.